This T cell receptor (beta chain) was identified during a study of T cell clones after liver transplantation. Study-level information: HCV positivity affected three of eight recipients; the rest lacked autoimmune or viral indications.

Sorting of unstimulated PBMCs yielded separate CD3+CD4+ and CD3+CD8+ fractions. TCRdb's copy holds only in-frame clones and misses some; the assay was immunoSEQ multiplex PCR. The sample holds some 120,000 clones, less than 95% seen once. Germline CDR1 is MDHEN and CDR2 is SYDVKM. The CDR3 is 14 residues long. V shed 7 bases and J 1 base; nucleotides not matched to a gene: 5. The rearrangement uses TRBV28 and TRBJ2-7; TRBD2 aligns across 9 bases. The receptor was derived from a human patient who received a liver transplant. Certain T cells may be donor cells from the graft. The sequences come from CD4+ T cells from blood, collected 12 months after liver transplant. CDR3 residues: CASTGAGGSYEQYF. The CDR3, as DNA: TGTGCCAGCACCGGAGCGGGAGGTTCCTACGAGCAGTACTTC.